This T cell receptor beta chain was recovered during a study of molecular identifiers for immune sequencing clone quantification. CDR3 length: 13 residues. Trimming left V 5 bases short and J 13 bases short, with 18 bases between. Germline-derived CDR1 and CDR2 are SEHNR and FQNEAQ (reference sequence). Each CDR3 protein gets one entry after TCRdb re-called the PCR reads with MiXCR. Of 400,000 to 600,000 distinct CDR3 sequences in the sample, less than 30% were seen once. Sequencing used naive CD8+ T cells from blood, with Jurkat cell RNA spiked in. As for subset: FACS-sorted CD8+CD4-CCR7+CD45RA+ naive T cells. This receptor was identified in a human donor in good health. Some libraries in this study had Jurkat cell RNA spiked in. V is TRBV7-9 and J is TRBJ2-1; D could derive from TRBD1 or TRBD2 (5 bases each). CDR3: CASSPPPGDEQFF. The CDR3 DNA sequence: TGTGCCAGCAGCCCTCCCCCCGGGGACGAACAGTTCTTC.